Each of the 32 T cell receptor beta chains below was sequenced from the same sample in a study of cytomegalovirus exposure and HLA in healthy donors. PCR amplification relied on 60 Vbeta primers (plus 13 Jbeta primers). Libraries were prepared by immunoSEQ multiplex PCR; TCRdb keeps only in-frame clonotypes and omits some of them. The sample records around 150,000 clones, around 80% being singletons. Sequenced input: PBMCs. These receptors originate from a man aged 25 to 45 in good health and CMV-seronegative.

The chain has TRBV10-3 and TRBJ2-7; 7 bases line up with TRBD1. Germline CDR1 ENHRY, CDR2 SYGVKD. V shed 5 bases and J 3 bases; nucleotides not matched to a gene: 7. This CDR3 is built from 14 residues. CDR3 residues: CAISMGQSLYEQYF. The DNA for the CDR3 is TGTGCCATCAGTATGGGACAGTCCCTCTACGAGCAGTACTTC.

This clone was observed a handful of times. This chain links TRBV6-5 with TRBJ1-1, with unresolved D. This CDR3 comprises 13 residues. Germline CDR1 and CDR2: MNHEY and SVGAGI. V dropped 2 bases and J dropped 8 bases, with 12 bases sitting between them. As DNA, the CDR3 is TGTGCCAGCAGTTACGGGCCTCGTGGCGAAGCTTTCTTT. Protein sequence: CASSYGPRGEAFF.

The chain is built from TRBV6-5 and TRBJ1-2; 7 nucleotides align to TRBD1. V shed 6 bases and J 4 bases; nucleotides not matched to a gene: 8. The CDR3 is 14 residues long. Germline lookup yields CDR1 MNHEY and CDR2 SVGAGI. The CDR3 bases are TGTGCCAGCAGCCCCGGGACAGACCTCTATGGCTACACCTTC. Amino acid sequence: CASSPGTDLYGYTF.

The chain recombines TRBV5-1 with TRBJ1-1, with 10 bases identical to TRBD1. Trimming took 4 bases from V and 1 from J; bases not matched to a gene: 4. The V gene's germline CDR1 is SGHRS and CDR2 YFSETQ. The CDR3 is made up of 15 amino acids. The CDR3 protein is CASSLTGGANTEAFF. The CDR3 bases are TGCGCCAGCAGCCTGACAGGGGGCGCGAACACTGAAGCTTTCTTT.

The chain couples TRBV19 to TRBJ2-5, with TRBD1 identical over 7 bases. Germline values: CDR1 LNHDA, CDR2 SQIVND (reference sequence). Trimming cost V 4 bases and J 3 bases; bases outside gene matches: 11. There are 16 residues in the CDR3. CDR3: CASSTGRQGSKETQYF. In DNA, the CDR3 is TGTGCCAGTAGTACCGGTAGACAGGGATCGAAAGAGACCCAGTACTTC.

The rearrangement uses TRBV28 and TRBJ1-1, with a weak D call TRBD1 (5 bases). Germline V gene data show CDR1 as MDHEN and CDR2 as SYDVKM. The CDR3 is 14 residues long. V shed 3 bases and J shed 3 bases, with 11 bases lying between them. The CDR3 sequence is CASSLQGADTEAFF. The CDR3 nucleotides are TGTGCCAGCAGTTTGCAAGGGGCGGACACTGAAGCTTTCTTT.

The genes are TRBV7-2 and TRBJ2-1; 8 positions agree with TRBD2. The trim removed 6 bases at V and 8 bases at J, leaving 12 bases unmatched. CDR1 SGHTA and CDR2 FQGNSA come from the germline V gene. The CDR3 spans 15 residues. Here the CDR3 reads CASRSAPGGPDEQFF. DNA of the CDR3: TGTGCCAGCAGATCTGCTCCGGGAGGGCCGGATGAGCAGTTCTTC.

V usage is TRBV7-9 and J usage is TRBJ1-1; D uncertain. Germline-derived CDR1 and CDR2 are SEHNR and FQNEAQ (reference sequence). With 7 bases removed from V and 0 bases from J, the gap between germline ends came to 21 bases. The CDR3 sequence is 17 residues long. In nucleotides, the CDR3 is TGTGCCAGCACCCCCTCTTCGGCGGGCGCCATGAACACTGAAGCTTTCTTT. Its protein is CASTPSSAGAMNTEAFF.

The CDR3 bases are TGTGCCACCCAAGGTCTGACAGGGGAAGAGACCCAGTACTTC. The encoded protein is CATQGLTGEETQYF. V gene TRBV10-3 combines with J gene TRBJ2-5, with 8 bases identical to TRBD1. V lost 10 bases, J lost 3 bases, and 10 bases stayed unmatched. This CDR3 spans 14 amino acids. Germline lookup yields CDR1 ENHRY and CDR2 SYGVKD.

The chain combines TRBV5-4 with TRBJ2-7, with TRBD2 matching over 9 bases. J gave up 3 bases and V 0 bases, and 7 bases lay outside the gene matches. CDR3 size: 16 residues. Germline values: CDR1 SGHNT, CDR2 YYREEE (reference sequence). CDR3 coding DNA: TGTGCCAGCAGCTTGGCCGGGGCTAGCGGGGACTACGAGCAGTACTTC. Protein sequence: CASSLAGASGDYEQYF. Full variable domain (outside the CDR3, taken from reference TRBV5-4 and TRBJ2-7): ETGVTQSPTHLIKTRGQQVTLRCSSQSGHNTVSWYQQALGQGPQFIFQYYREEENGRGNFPPRFSGLQFPNYSSELNVNALELDDSALYLCASSLAGASGDYEQYFGPGTRLTVT.

The J gene is TRBJ2-5, the V gene TRBV5-1; D may be TRBD2 (5 bases). Per the germline V gene, CDR1 is SGHRS and CDR2 is YFSETQ. The CDR3 spans 14 residues. Trimming left V 3 bases short and J 5 bases short, with 14 bases between. The CDR3 coding sequence is TGCGCCAGCAGCTCTGAATTAGCGAGTGAGACCCAGTACTTC. Amino acid sequence: CASSSELASETQYF.

The chain couples TRBV19 to TRBJ1-1, with unresolved D. Trimming shortened V by 7 bases and J by 4 bases, and 22 bases separated the two germline ends. Germline V gene lookup returns CDR1 LNHDA and CDR2 SQIVND (reference sequence). The CDR3 covers 16 residues. This CDR3 is CASKRFPARESTEAFF. In DNA form, the CDR3 reads TGTGCCAGTAAAAGATTTCCGGCGAGGGAGAGCACTGAAGCTTTCTTT.

The V gene is TRBV9, the J gene TRBJ2-5, with 13 nucleotides matching TRBD2. The J call may be faulty, since TRBJ2-7 better matches the DNA end. Germline V gene data show CDR1 as SGDLS and CDR2 as YYNGEE. The CDR3 has 15 amino acids. CDR3 sequence reads: CASSAGLAGVYEQYF. For the CDR3, the DNA is TGTGCCAGCAGCGCCGGACTAGCGGGGGTGTACGAGCAGTACTTC.

This clone was picked up one time. The V gene is TRBV5-6, the J gene TRBJ2-2; D gene unclear. V lost 4 bases and J 11 bases, leaving 9 bases between the germline ends. The CDR3 runs to 11 residues. Germline assignment: CDR1 SGHDT and CDR2 YYEEEE. The CDR3 bases are TGTGCCAGCAGCAAAATTACTGAGCTGTTTTTT. Protein sequence: CASSKITELFF.

The V call is TRBV9, the J call TRBJ2-7; 8 bases are a match to TRBD2. Germline CDR1 is SGDLS and CDR2 is YYNGEE. The junction had 11 bases not matched to a gene; V was cut back by 0 bases and J by 6 bases. The CDR3 totals 16 residues. DNA of the CDR3: TGTGCCAGCAGCGTAGAGACTAGCGCCCTACTTAGCGAGCAGTACTTC. As protein: CASSVETSALLSEQYF.

This clone was seen just once. V gene TRBV7-2 combines with J gene TRBJ1-1; 9 positions match TRBD1. Germline CDR1 and CDR2: SGHTA and FQGNSA. V gave up 2 bases and J gave up 3 bases; unmatched junction bases: 10. This CDR3 is built from 17 residues. CDR3 sequence reads: CASSLRQGGWGYTEAFF. In DNA form, the CDR3 reads TGTGCCAGCAGCTTAAGACAGGGGGGTTGGGGTTACACTGAAGCTTTCTTT.

This clone appeared once. The rearrangement links TRBV27 to TRBJ2-5, with 11 bases aligning to TRBD2. The germline gives CDR1 MNHEY, CDR2 SMNVEV (reference sequence). The CDR3 covers 14 residues. Germline trimming cut 3 bases from V and 5 bases from J; bases unmatched to any gene: 2. CDR3 sequence (DNA): TGTGCCAGCAGTTTGACTAGCGGGAAGGAGACCCAGTACTTC. Its translation is CASSLTSGKETQYF.

The CDR3 DNA follows: TGTGCCATCAGTCAACAAGGAGCTAACTATGGCTACACCTTC. Translation gives CAISQQGANYGYTF. The chain recombines TRBV10-3 with TRBJ1-2, with no clear D. Per germline, CDR1 ENHRY and CDR2 SYGVKD. The length of the CDR3 is 14 residues. V lost 5 bases to trimming and J lost 0 bases, with 10 bases between them.

The chain carries TRBV5-8 and TRBJ1-1; 8 nucleotides match TRBD1. The germline V gene encodes CDR1 SGHTS and CDR2 YDEGEE. This CDR3 region has 14 residues. V shed 4 bases and J 2 bases; nucleotides not matched to a gene: 4. This CDR3 is CASSPGQVNTEAFF. The CDR3 DNA is TGTGCCAGCAGCCCGGGACAGGTAAACACTGAAGCTTTCTTT.

The chain uses TRBV4-2 and TRBJ1-5, with 10 nucleotides matching TRBD1. From germline, CDR1 is LGHNA and CDR2 YNFKEQ. This CDR3 has 14 amino acids. With 4 bases clipped from V and 4 bases from J, the junction kept 1 base outside the gene matches. CDR3 sequence reads: CASSRDRGNQPQHF. The CDR3 DNA is TGTGCCAGCAGCCGGGACAGGGGTAATCAGCCCCAGCATTTT.

The chain employs TRBV5-4 and TRBJ1-2; D is undetermined. Germline V lookup: CDR1 SGHNT, CDR2 YYREEE (reference sequence). There are 14 residues in the CDR3. Trimming left V 0 bases short and J 4 bases short, with 10 bases between. CDR3 nucleotide sequence: TGTGCCAGCAGCTTGGAAGGAGCTTCCTATGGCTACACCTTC. This translates into CASSLEGASYGYTF. The full variable domain, in which reference TRBV5-4 and TRBJ1-2 provide the parts outside the CDR3, is ETGVTQSPTHLIKTRGQQVTLRCSSQSGHNTVSWYQQALGQGPQFIFQYYREEENGRGNFPPRFSGLQFPNYSSELNVNALELDDSALYLCASSLEGASYGYTFGSGTRLTVV.

This chain uses TRBV5-4 with TRBJ2-7; D possibly corresponds to TRBD2 (6 bases). CDR3 length equals 17 residues. Per the germline V gene, CDR1 is SGHNT and CDR2 is YYREEE (reference sequence). V lost 7 bases, J lost 6 bases, and 29 bases lay in between. CDR3 region: CASLLEGGTPIRREQYF. The CDR3 nucleotides read TGTGCCAGCCTTTTGGAGGGCGGGACCCCCATTAGGCGCGAGCAGTACTTC.

This clone has just a few counts. This chain connects TRBV6-5 to TRBJ2-7, with D possibly matching TRBD2 (5 bases). This CDR3 is 15 amino acids long. The germline gives CDR1 MNHEY, CDR2 SVGAGI. V lost 0 bases and J 4 bases, leaving 13 bases between the germline ends. Here the CDR3 DNA reads TGTGCCAGCAGTTACTCTGAACAGCGGTGGTACGAGCAGTACTTC. Encoded protein: CASSYSEQRWYEQYF.

The chain combines TRBV7-9 with TRBJ2-4; no firm D call. Germline V gives CDR1 SEHNR, CDR2 FQNEAQ (reference sequence). Trimming removed 1 base at V and 6 bases at J, with 7 bases between. The CDR3 has 13 residues. DNA for the CDR3: TGTGCCAGCAGCTTAGGGCTTGGAAACATTCAGTACTTC. Protein product: CASSLGLGNIQYF.

This clone was recorded only once. The rearrangement joins TRBV10-3 to TRBJ2-1, with TRBD2 identical over 16 bases. V lost 0 bases to trimming and J lost 6 bases; unmatched junction nucleotides: 17. Germline CDR1 and CDR2: ENHRY and SYGVKD. There are 22 residues in the CDR3. CDR3 in amino acids: CAISESLGLAGGKGFSSNEQFF. The CDR3 DNA reads as TGTGCCATCAGTGAGTCTTTGGGACTAGCGGGAGGGAAGGGCTTTTCCAGCAATGAGCAGTTCTTC.

The chain is built from TRBV5-1 and TRBJ2-1; D is uncertain. The CDR3 is made up of 15 amino acids. Germline CDR1 reads SGHRS; CDR2 reads YFSETQ. V was trimmed by 1 base and J by 0 bases, leaving 8 bases between them. This CDR3 is CASSLSPGSYNEQFF. In DNA, the CDR3 is TGCGCCAGCAGCTTGAGTCCGGGCTCCTACAATGAGCAGTTCTTC.

The V and J genes are TRBV18 and TRBJ2-4; D perhaps matches TRBD2 (5 bases). This CDR3 spans 14 amino acids. V gave up 0 bases and J gave up 9 bases, with 12 bases separating them. Per the germline V gene, CDR1 is KGHSH and CDR2 is LQKENI. CDR3 sequence: CASSPPGRPGIQYF. The DNA of the CDR3 is TGTGCCAGCTCACCACCGGGGAGACCGGGCATTCAGTACTTC.

This clone was seen only once. The chain is built from TRBV5-1 and TRBJ2-3; 7 nucleotides agree with TRBD1. The CDR3 totals 15 residues. The ends lost 0 bases at V and 2 bases at J; junction bases unmatched: 3. The germline V gene encodes CDR1 SGHRS and CDR2 YFSETQ. CDR3 sequence reads: CASSLGDSHTDTQYF. CDR3 in DNA: TGCGCCAGCAGCTTGGGGGACAGCCACACAGATACGCAGTATTTT.

The chain carries TRBV7-9 and TRBJ1-6; TRBD1 aligns across 7 bases. The CDR3 is made up of 14 amino acids. The germline V gene has CDR1 SEHNR and CDR2 FQNEAQ (reference sequence). Losses at the gene ends were 3 bases for V and 5 bases for J; bases not matched to a gene: 1. CDR3: CASSFTGDNSPLHF. CDR3 DNA: TGTGCCAGCAGCTTTACAGGGGATAATTCACCCCTCCACTTT.

The V gene is TRBV7-9, the J gene TRBJ1-1; 9 nucleotides agree with TRBD1. The CDR3 contains 16 residues. With V trimmed by 4 bases and J by 3 bases, 9 bases remained unmatched. Germline values: CDR1 SEHNR, CDR2 FQNEAQ (reference sequence). The CDR3 sequence: CASSSPTGGADTEAFF. The CDR3 DNA reads TGTGCCAGCAGCTCCCCGACAGGGGGTGCGGACACTGAAGCTTTCTTT.

This chain joins TRBV6-5 and TRBJ1-5; D ambiguous. V was shortened by 6 bases and J by 2 bases, with 8 bases between the two germline ends. Germline V gene sequence: CDR1 MNHEY, CDR2 SVGAGI. The CDR3 length is 13 residues. CDR3 DNA sequence: TGTGCCAGCAGGATCGGGGGCAATCAGCCCCAGCATTTT. Translating gives CASRIGGNQPQHF.

This clone was detected only once. This chain uses TRBV10-3 with TRBJ1-3; 8 nucleotides align to TRBD1. Germline CDR1 and CDR2: ENHRY and SYGVKD. After removal of 6 bases from V and 0 bases from J, the junction contained 7 bases not matched to a gene. The CDR3 has 16 amino acids. CDR3 sequence: CAISATGVSSGNTIYF. CDR3 in DNA: TGTGCCATCAGCGCGACAGGGGTCTCCTCTGGAAACACCATATATTTT.